This entry concerns a single TCR beta chain. The target antigen is unknown. This entry belongs to a study of T-cell memory formation after mild COVID-19. Sample barcodes and UMIs were carried by the TCR alpha and TCR beta cDNA libraries that 5'RACE generated with constant-segment primers. Via MiXCR, TCRdb re-called the 5' RACE reads, giving one row per CDR3 protein. This table has some 160,000 distinct CDR3 sequences, 10% to 15% appearing once. Between the trimmed V and J ends, which lost 2 bases and 0 bases, there was a span of 19 bases. CDR3 length: 19 residues. The germline V gene encodes CDR1 LGHNA and CDR2 YSLEER. Broader study findings: Pre-infection memory harbored some responding clones, suggesting cross-reactive memory joined.

The sequence derives from a man between 18 and 29 years old who had mild COVID-19 (a few samples of this study predate the infection). Cell type and time point are not known. The sequencing sample was made of PBMCs or a T cell subset sorted from them (not recorded which). V gene TRBV4-3 combines with J gene TRBJ1-4, with unresolved D. The CDR3 reads CASSQFPNQDLATNEKLFF. In DNA form, the CDR3 reads TGCGCCAGCAGCCAATTCCCCAATCAGGACCTCGCAACTAATGAAAAACTGTTTTTT.